One sample yielded the 5 T cell receptor beta chains listed below, sequenced in a study of blood T cell repertoires in COVID-19. Measured with immunoSEQ multiplex PCR; TCRdb has only the in-frame clones, and not every one. The sample consists of roughly 150,000 clones, 75% to 90% of them appearing once. The sample comprised PBMCs or T cells enriched from blood (not recorded which). The origin of the receptors is a man aged 65 to 79 who had been exposed to COVID-19.

This chain uses TRBV19 with TRBJ1-5; TRBD1 matches at 12 bases. The CDR3 contains 19 residues. The V segment lost 4 bases and the J segment 1 base; nucleotides outside the gene matches: 11. CDR1 LNHDA and CDR2 SQIVND come from the germline V gene (reference sequence). CDR3 amino acids: CASSNPGTGGRMSNQPQHF. The CDR3 nucleotides read TGTGCCAGTAGTAACCCCGGGACAGGGGGCAGGATGAGCAATCAGCCCCAGCATTTT.

The V call is TRBV19, the J call TRBJ1-6; D gene uncertain. Germline-derived CDR1 and CDR2 are LNHDA and SQIVND (reference sequence). The V end lost 2 bases, the J end lost 10 bases, and 12 bases lay between the germline ends. The CDR3 consists of 14 residues. This chain's CDR3 is CASSILLEGSPLHF. The CDR3 DNA follows: TGTGCCAGTAGTATACTGTTGGAGGGATCACCCCTCCACTTT.

V and J are TRBV18 and TRBJ1-3, with D unresolved. This CDR3 has 16 residues. V gave up 6 bases and J gave up 0 bases, with 15 bases separating them. Germline CDR1 reads KGHSH; CDR2 reads LQKENI. CDR3 bases: TGTGCCAGCTCCCGGGCGGTCGGAGGCTCTGGAAACACCATATATTTT. It codes for CASSRAVGGSGNTIYF.

This clone has a handful of counts. The V call is TRBV9, the J call TRBJ2-5; TRBD2 aligns across 8 bases. The CDR3 contains 16 residues. V shed 5 bases, J shed 5 bases, and the junction held 14 bases outside the gene matches. Germline values: CDR1 SGDLS, CDR2 YYNGEE. CDR3 nucleotides: TGTGCCAGCAGTGCCTTGGACGGGGGGGCCTGGGAGACCCAGTACTTC. Translating gives CASSALDGGAWETQYF.

The CDR3 here is CASSWTGGVEKLFF. Written as DNA, the CDR3 is TGTGCCAGTAGTTGGACAGGTGGGGTTGAAAAACTGTTTTTT. The chain is built from TRBV19 and TRBJ1-4; 7 bases align to TRBD1. Per germline, CDR1 LNHDA and CDR2 SQIVND (reference sequence). After removal of 5 bases from V and 7 bases from J, the junction contained 7 bases not matched to a gene. This CDR3 comprises 14 residues.